This T cell receptor beta chain is drawn from a study of technical replicates of blood from a handful of donors. Profiling relied on immunoSEQ multiplex PCR, and the TCRdb table lists in-frame clones only, not all of them. The data show tens of thousands of clones, about 97% seen once. This clone was seen just once. Specimen: T cells isolated from PBMCs. This receptor was obtained from a human donor in good health.

Written as DNA, the CDR3 is TGTGCCAGCAGCTCAGCCTACGAGCAGTACTTC. Translating it yields CASSSAYEQYF. This chain joins TRBV5-4 and TRBJ2-7; D gene unclear. V lost 3 bases and J lost 2, with 3 bases in between. The V gene's germline CDR1 is SGHNT and CDR2 YYREEE (reference sequence). This CDR3 has 11 residues.